This T cell receptor (beta chain) was obtained from a study of cytomegalovirus exposure and HLA in healthy donors. Use of 60 Vbeta and 13 Jbeta primers characterized the PCR. Only in-frame clones appear in the TCRdb table, and some are missing; sequencing was by immunoSEQ multiplex PCR. The sample holds 55,000 to 75,000 clones, 70% to 85% seen once. The V end was cut by 6 bases, the J end by 7 bases, with 12 bases between. This CDR3 is 12 amino acids long. Germline CDR1 and CDR2: MNHEY and SMNVEV (reference sequence). The sequenced material came from PBMCs. The receptor comes from a girl between 5 and 17 years old in good health and CMV-seropositive. The chain couples TRBV27 to TRBJ1-1, with TRBD1 as a possible D gene (5 bases). As DNA, the CDR3 is TGTGCCAGCAGCAGGGCCGGGGGTGAAGCTTTCTTT. Translated, it gives CASSRAGGEAFF.